This T cell receptor (beta chain) comes out of a study of blood T cell repertoires in COVID-19. V gave up 5 bases and J gave up 0 bases, with 21 bases separating them. In germline, CDR1 is MGHDK, CDR2 SYGVNS. The CDR3 is 18 residues long. Patients in Seattle were enrolled during active infection, then followed longitudinally. Method: immunoSEQ multiplex PCR; TCRdb's copy keeps in-frame clones and lacks some. The data show hundreds of thousands of clones, roughly 88% seen once. This receptor was identified in a woman aged 25-40 years with COVID-19, enrolled during active disease. The sequencing input was peripheral blood. The rearrangement uses TRBV25-1 and TRBJ2-3; TRBD1 is a possible D gene (6 bases). The CDR3 spells CASSPHTGRTVSTDTQYF. The CDR3 nucleotides are TGTGCCAGCAGTCCCCATACTGGCCGGACAGTAAGCACAGATACGCAGTATTTT. Full variable domain (outside the CDR3, taken from reference TRBV25-1 and TRBJ2-3): EADIYQTPRYLVIGTGKKITLECSQTMGHDKMYWYQQDPGMELHLIHYSYGVNSTEKGDLSSESTVSRIRTEHFPLTLESARPSHTSQYLCASSPHTGRTVSTDTQYFGPGTRLTVL.